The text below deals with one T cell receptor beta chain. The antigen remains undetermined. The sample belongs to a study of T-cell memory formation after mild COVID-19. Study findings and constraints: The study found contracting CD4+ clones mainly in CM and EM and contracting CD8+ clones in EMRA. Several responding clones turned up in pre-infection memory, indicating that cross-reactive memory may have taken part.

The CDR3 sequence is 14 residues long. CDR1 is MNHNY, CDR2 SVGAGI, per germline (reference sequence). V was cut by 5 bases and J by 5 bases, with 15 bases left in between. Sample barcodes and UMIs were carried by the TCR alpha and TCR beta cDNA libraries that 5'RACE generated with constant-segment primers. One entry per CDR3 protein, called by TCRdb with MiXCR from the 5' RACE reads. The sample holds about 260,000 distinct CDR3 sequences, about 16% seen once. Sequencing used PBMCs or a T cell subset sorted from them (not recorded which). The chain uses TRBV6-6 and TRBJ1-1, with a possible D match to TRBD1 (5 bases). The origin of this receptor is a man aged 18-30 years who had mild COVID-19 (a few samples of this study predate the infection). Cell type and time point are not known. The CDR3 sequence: CASSPPGRGTEAFF. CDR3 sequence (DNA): TGTGCCAGCAGTCCCCCAGGGAGGGGAACTGAAGCTTTCTTT.